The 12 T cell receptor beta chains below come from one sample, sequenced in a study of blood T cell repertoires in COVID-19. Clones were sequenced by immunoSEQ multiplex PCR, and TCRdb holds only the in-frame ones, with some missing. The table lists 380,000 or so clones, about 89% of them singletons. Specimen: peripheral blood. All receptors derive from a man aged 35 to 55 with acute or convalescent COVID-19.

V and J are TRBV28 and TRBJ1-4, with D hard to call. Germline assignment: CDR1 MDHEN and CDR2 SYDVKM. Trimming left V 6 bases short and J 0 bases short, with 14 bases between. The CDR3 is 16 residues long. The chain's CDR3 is CASSLITGATNEKLFF. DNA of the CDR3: TGTGCCAGCAGCCTGATTACGGGTGCAACTAATGAAAAACTGTTTTTT.

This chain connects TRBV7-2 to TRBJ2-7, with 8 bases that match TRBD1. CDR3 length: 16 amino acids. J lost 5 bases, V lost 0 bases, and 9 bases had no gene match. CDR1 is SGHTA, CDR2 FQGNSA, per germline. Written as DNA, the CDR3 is TGTGCCAGCAGCTTAGCGGGGGGATGGACAGGGAACGAGCAGTACTTC. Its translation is CASSLAGGWTGNEQYF.

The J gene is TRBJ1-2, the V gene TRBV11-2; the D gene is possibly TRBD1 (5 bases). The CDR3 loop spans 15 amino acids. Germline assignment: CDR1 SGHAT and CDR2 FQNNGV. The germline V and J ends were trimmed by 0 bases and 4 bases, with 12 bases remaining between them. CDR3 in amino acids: CASSLEAAGPYGYTF. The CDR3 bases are TGTGCCAGCAGCTTAGAGGCGGCAGGGCCCTATGGCTACACCTTC.

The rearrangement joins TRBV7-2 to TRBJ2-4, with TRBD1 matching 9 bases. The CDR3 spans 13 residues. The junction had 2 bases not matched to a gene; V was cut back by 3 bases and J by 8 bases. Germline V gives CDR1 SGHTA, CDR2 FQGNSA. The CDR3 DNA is TGTGCCAGCAGCTTGACAGGGGGGGACATTCAGTACTTC. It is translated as CASSLTGGDIQYF.

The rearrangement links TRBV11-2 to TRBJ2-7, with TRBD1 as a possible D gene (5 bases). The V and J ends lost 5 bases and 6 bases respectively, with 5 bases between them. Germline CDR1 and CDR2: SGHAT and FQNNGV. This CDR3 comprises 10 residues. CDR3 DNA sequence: TGTGCCAGCAGCCAGGGCGAGCAGTACTTC. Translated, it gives CASSQGEQYF.

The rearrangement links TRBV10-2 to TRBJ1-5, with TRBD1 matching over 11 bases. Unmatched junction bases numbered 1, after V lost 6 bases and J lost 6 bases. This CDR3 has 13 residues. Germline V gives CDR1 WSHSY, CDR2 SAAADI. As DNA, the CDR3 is TGCGCCAGCAGGGGGACAGGGGGTCAGCCCCAGCATTTT. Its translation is CASRGTGGQPQHF.

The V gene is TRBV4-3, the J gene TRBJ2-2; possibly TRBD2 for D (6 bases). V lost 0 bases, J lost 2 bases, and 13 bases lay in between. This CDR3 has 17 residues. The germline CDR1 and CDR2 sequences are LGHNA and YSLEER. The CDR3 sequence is CASSQEVWGTNTGELFF. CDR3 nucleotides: TGCGCCAGCAGCCAAGAGGTGTGGGGGACTAACACCGGGGAGCTGTTTTTT.

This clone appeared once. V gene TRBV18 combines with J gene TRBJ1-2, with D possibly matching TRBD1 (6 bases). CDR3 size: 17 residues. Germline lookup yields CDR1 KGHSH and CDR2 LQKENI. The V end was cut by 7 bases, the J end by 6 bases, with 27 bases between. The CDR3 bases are TGTGCCAGCTTCACCACGATAGGGGGAATTGAGACTAATGGCTACACCTTC. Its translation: CASFTTIGGIETNGYTF.

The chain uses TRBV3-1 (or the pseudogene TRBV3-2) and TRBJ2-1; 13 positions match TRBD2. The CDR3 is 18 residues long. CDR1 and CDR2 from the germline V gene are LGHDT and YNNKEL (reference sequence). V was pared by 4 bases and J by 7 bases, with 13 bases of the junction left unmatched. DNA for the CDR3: TGTGCCAGCAGCCCCCGACTAGCGGGGGGCCACACGGGGAATGAGCAGTTCTTC. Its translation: CASSPRLAGGHTGNEQFF.

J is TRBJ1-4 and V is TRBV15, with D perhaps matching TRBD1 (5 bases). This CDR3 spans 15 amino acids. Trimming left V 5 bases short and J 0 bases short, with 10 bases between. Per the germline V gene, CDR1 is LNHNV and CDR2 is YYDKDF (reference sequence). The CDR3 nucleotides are TGTGCCACCAGCTACGACAGTGCAACTAATGAAAAACTGTTTTTT. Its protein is CATSYDSATNEKLFF.

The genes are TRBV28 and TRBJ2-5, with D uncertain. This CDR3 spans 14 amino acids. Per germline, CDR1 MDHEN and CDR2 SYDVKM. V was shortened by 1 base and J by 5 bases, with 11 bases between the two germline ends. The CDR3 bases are TGTGCCAGCAGTTTATATCCGGCCGGGGAGACCCAGTACTTC. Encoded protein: CASSLYPAGETQYF.

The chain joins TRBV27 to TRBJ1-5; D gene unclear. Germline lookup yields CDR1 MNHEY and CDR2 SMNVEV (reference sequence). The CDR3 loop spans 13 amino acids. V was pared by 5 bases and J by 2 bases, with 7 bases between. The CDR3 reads CASSEFGNQPQHF. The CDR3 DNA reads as TGTGCCAGCAGTGAGTTTGGCAATCAGCCCCAGCATTTT.